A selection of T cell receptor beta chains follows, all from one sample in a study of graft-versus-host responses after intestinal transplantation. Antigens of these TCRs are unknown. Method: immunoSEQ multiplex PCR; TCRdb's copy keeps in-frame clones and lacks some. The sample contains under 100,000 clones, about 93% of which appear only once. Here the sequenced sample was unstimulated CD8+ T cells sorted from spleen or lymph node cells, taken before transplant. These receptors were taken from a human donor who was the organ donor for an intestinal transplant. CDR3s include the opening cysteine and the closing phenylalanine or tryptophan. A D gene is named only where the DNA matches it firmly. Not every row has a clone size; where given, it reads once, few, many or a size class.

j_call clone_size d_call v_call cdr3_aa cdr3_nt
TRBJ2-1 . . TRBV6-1 CASMGLPKEQFF TGTGCCAGCATGGGACTCCCTAAGGAGCAGTTCTTC
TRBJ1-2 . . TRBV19 CASSINRVDGYTF TGTGCCAGTAGTATCAACAGGGTAGATGGCTACACCTTC
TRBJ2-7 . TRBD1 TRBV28 CASSFDRGSYEQYF TGTGCCAGCAGTTTTGACAGGGGGTCCTACGAGCAGTACTTC
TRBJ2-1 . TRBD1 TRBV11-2 CASSLPSGGSYNEQFF TGTGCCAGCAGCTTACCTTCAGGGGGCTCCTACAATGAGCAGTTCTTC
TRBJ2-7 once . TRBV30 CAWSAGTNGEQYF TGTGCCTGGAGTGCAGGGACAAACGGGGAGCAGTACTTC
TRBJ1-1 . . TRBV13 CASSPTGSDEAFF TGTGCCAGCAGCCCCACAGGTTCTGATGAAGCTTTCTTT
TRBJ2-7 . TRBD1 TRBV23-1 CASSPRQGSYEQYF TGCGCCAGCAGTCCCAGACAGGGGTCCTACGAGCAGTACTTC
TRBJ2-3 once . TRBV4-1 CASSPEADTQYF TGCGCCAGCAGCCCGGAGGCAGATACGCAGTATTTT
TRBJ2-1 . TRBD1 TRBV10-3 CAITGTGDYNEQFF TGTGCCATCACCGGGACAGGGGATTACAATGAGCAGTTCTTC
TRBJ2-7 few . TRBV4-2 CASSQARIDSESGEQYF TGTGCCAGCAGCCAGGCCAGAATAGACAGCGAGTCTGGCGAGCAGTACTTC